This T cell receptor (beta chain) was retrieved from a study of blood T cell repertoires in COVID-19 (dated by TCRdb to the early 2020s). Notes on the research overall: Collaborator samples came from the United States, Italy and Spain and covered acute and convalescent phases of COVID-19. The prospective study material was composed of cDNA or gDNA derived from T cells, B-cell-depleted T cells, or PBMCs. Deeply sampled blood TCRbeta repertoires from subjects exposed to, actively infected with, or recovered from COVID-19 were included in the dataset. The repertoires were released in a freely available public database intended as a resource for research on the immune response to SARS-CoV-2. Samples were obtained from the ongoing ImmuneRACE study (first 160 participants) and from some 1,300 subjects provided by 6 global collaborators. The sample metadata nearly always contained a de-identified subject ID, COVID-19 status, age in years and sex. HLA class I and class II types, where available, came from metadata supplied by the sample provider rather than from assay-based typing.

TCRbeta CDR3 regions were amplified from genomic DNA by means of the immunoSEQ Assay, a bias-controlled multiplex PCR. The original pipeline was this. The number of nucleated cells in each sample was estimated from the amplification of reference gene primers within the assay. To quantify the absolute abundance of each unique TCRbeta CDR3 rearrangement, sequence reads were collapsed and filtered. For each sample, productive Simpson clonality was calculated as the square root of Simpson's diversity index across productive rearrangements. TCRdb obtained this table from immuneACCESS and retained in-frame rearrangements with V and J assigned. These tables miss some clones; where compared with another copy, unresolved V genes account for less than half of the shortfall, and the remainder is unexplained. D and trimming were read from the DNA, whereas the V and J calls and clone size are those reported in that table. This sample lists around 27,000 clones; around 83% were detected once. The ten largest make up about 25% of the sample.

The CDR3 goes from the cysteine to the phenylalanine over 15 residues. The entry retains the CDR3 DNA only, 45 bases that are in frame from base 1. CDR1 and CDR2 (SGHKS, YYEKEE) derive from the germline V gene (reference sequence). From V the trimming removes 4 bases and from J it removes 7 bases, while the gene matches leave 8 bases of the junction unaccounted for. This clone came up once. What this receptor recognizes is not known. There are no base qualities to consult, and no much larger clone falls within one base. The investigation overall reported the following: How much clinical and demographic metadata was included differed by source and by participant, and the metadata was provided uncurated.

The collaborating institutions used their own protocols to collect whole blood in K2EDTA tubes. For TCRbeta analysis, collaborators shipped samples in one of three forms: frozen whole blood, isolated PBMCs, or DNA extracted from either of those sample types. Sequencing was carried out using peripheral blood. The chain joins TRBV5-5 to TRBJ1-4; a stretch of 9 junction bases matches TRBD1. The receptor was derived from a man in his 70s with active COVID-19. CDR3 sequence: CASSGTGSLSEKLFF. The DNA sequence reads TGTGCCAGCAGCGGGACAGGGAGCCTATCTGAAAAACTGTTTTTT.